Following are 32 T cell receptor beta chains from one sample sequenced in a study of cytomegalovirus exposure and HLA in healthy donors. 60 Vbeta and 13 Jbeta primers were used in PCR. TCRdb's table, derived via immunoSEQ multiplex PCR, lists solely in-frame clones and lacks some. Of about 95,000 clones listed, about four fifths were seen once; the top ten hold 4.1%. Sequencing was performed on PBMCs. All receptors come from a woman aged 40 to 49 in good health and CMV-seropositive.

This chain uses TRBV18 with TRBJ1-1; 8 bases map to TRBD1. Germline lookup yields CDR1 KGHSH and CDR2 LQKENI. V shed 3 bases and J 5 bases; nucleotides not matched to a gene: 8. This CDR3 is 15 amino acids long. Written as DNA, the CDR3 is TGTGCCAGCTCACCGGTGACAGGGGTGGCAACTGAAGCTTTCTTT. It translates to CASSPVTGVATEAFF.

The CDR3 bases are TGTGCCACCAGCAGAGGACAGGGAGAGGGTACGCAGTATTTT. Its protein product is CATSRGQGEGTQYF. This rearrangement joins TRBV15 to TRBJ2-3, with 7 bases matching TRBD1. V lost 1 base to trimming and J lost 8 bases; unmatched junction nucleotides: 6. The CDR3 is 14 amino acids. Germline-derived CDR1 and CDR2 are LNHNV and YYDKDF (reference sequence).

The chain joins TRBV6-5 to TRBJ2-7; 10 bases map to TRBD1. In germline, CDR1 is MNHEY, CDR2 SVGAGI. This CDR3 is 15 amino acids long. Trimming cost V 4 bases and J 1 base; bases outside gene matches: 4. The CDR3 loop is CASSSGQGMSYEQYF. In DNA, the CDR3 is TGTGCCAGCAGTTCGGGACAGGGGATGTCCTACGAGCAGTACTTC.

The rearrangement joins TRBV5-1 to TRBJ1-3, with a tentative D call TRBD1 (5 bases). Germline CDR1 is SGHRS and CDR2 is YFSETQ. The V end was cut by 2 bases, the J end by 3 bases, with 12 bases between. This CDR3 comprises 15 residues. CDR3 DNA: TGCGCCAGCAGCTTTAGGTCCGGGGGTGGAAACACCATATATTTT. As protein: CASSFRSGGGNTIYF.

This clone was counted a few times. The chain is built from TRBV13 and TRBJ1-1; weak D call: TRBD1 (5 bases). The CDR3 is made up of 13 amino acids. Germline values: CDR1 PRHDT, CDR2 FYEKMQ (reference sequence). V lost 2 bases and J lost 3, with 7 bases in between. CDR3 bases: TGTGCCAGCAGCTTACAGGGCCACACTGAAGCTTTCTTT. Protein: CASSLQGHTEAFF.

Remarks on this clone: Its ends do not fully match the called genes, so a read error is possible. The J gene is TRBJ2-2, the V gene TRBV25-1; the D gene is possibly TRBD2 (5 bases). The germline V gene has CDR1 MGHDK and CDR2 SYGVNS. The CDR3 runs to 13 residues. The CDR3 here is CASSVIGTGELLF. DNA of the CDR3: TGTGCCAGCAGTGTGATAGGCACCGGGGAGCTGCTTTTT.

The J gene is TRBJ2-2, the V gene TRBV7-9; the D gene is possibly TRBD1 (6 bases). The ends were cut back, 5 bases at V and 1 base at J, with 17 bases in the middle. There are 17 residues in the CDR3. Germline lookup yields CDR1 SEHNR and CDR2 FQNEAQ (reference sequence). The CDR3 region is CASSTLGQTKNTGELFF. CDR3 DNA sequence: TGTGCCAGCAGCACCCTCGGACAGACGAAGAACACCGGGGAGCTGTTTTTT.

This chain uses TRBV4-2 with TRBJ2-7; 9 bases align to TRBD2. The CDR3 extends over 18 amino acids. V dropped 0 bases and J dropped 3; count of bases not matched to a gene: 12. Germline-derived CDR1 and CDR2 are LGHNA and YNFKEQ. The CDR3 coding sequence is TGTGCCAGCAGCCAAGATAGTAGGGCTAGCGGGACCAACTACGAGCAGTACTTC. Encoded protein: CASSQDSRASGTNYEQYF.

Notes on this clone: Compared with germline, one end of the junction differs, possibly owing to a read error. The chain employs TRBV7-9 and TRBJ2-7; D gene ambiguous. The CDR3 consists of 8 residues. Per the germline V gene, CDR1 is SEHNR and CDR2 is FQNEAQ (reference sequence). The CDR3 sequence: CASSLLHF. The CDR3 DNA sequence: TGTGCCAGCAGCCTTCTCCACTTC.

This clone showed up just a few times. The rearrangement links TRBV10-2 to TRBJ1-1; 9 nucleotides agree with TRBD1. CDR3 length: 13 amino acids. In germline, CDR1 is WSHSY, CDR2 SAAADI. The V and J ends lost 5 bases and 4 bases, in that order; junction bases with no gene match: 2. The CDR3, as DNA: TGCGCCAGCAGTAAGGGACAGGGCACTGAAGCTTTCTTT. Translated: CASSKGQGTEAFF.

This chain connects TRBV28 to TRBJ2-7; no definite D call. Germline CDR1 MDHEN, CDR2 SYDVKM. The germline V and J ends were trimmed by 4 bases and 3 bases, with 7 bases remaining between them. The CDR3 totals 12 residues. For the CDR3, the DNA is TGTGCCAGCAGTTCCGACTTCTACGAGCAGTACTTC. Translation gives CASSSDFYEQYF.

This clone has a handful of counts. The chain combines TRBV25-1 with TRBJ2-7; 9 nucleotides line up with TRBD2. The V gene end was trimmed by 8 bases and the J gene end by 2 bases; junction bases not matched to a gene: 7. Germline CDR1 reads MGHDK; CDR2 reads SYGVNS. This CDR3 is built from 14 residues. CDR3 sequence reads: CASSPAGGTYEQYF. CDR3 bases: TGTGCCAGCTCCCCAGCGGGAGGCACCTACGAGCAGTACTTC.

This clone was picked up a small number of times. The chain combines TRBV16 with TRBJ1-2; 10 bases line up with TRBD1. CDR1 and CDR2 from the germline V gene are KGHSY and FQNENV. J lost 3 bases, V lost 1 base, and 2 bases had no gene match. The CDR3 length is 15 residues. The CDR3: CASSQWGTGDYGYTF. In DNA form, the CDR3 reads TGTGCCAGCAGCCAATGGGGGACAGGGGACTATGGCTACACCTTC.

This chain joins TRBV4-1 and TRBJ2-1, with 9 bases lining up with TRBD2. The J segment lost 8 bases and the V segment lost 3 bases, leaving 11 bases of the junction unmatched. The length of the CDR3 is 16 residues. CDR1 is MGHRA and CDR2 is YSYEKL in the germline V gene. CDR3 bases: TGCGCCAGCAGCCAGCTTTTAAGCGGGAGGATCGATGAGCAGTTCTTC. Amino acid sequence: CASSQLLSGRIDEQFF.

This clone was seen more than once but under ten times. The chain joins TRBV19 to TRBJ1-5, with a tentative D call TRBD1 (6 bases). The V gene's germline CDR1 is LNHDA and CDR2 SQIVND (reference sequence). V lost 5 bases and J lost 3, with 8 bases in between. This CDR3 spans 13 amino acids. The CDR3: CASSGTTNQPQHF. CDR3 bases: TGTGCCAGTAGTGGGACAACCAATCAGCCCCAGCATTTT.

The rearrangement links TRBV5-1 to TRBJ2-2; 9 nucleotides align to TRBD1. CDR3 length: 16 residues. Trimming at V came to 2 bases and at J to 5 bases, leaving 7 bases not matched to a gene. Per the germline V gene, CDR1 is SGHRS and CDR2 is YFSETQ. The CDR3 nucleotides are TGCGCCAGCAGCTTCGGGGACAGGGTGTCGACCGGGGAGCTGTTTTTT. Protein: CASSFGDRVSTGELFF.

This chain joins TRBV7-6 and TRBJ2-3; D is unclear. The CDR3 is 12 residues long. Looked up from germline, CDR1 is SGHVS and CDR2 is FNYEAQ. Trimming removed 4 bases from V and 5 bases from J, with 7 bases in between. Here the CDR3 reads CASSSTLDTQYF. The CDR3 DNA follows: TGTGCCAGCAGCTCAACTTTAGATACGCAGTATTTT. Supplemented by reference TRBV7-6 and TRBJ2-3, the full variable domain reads GAGVSQSPRYKVTKRGQDVALRCDPISGHVSLYWYRQALGQGPEFLTYFNYEAQQDKSGLPNDRFSAERPEGSISTLTIQRTEQRDSAMYRCASSSTLDTQYFGPGTRLTVL.

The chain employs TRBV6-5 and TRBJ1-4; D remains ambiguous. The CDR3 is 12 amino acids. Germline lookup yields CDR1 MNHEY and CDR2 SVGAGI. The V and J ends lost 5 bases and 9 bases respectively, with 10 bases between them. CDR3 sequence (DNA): TGTGCCAGCAGTGATTCGCGGAAAAAACTGTTTTTT. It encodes CASSDSRKKLFF.

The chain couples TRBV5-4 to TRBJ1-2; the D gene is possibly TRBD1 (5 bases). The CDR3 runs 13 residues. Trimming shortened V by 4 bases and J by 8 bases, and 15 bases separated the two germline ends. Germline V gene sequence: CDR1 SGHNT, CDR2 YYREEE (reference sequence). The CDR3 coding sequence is TGTGCCAGCAGCAGGACAAACTTTGAAGGCTACACCTTC. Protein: CASSRTNFEGYTF. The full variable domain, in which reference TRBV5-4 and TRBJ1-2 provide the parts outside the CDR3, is ETGVTQSPTHLIKTRGQQVTLRCSSQSGHNTVSWYQQALGQGPQFIFQYYREEENGRGNFPPRFSGLQFPNYSSELNVNALELDDSALYLCASSRTNFEGYTFGSGTRLTVV.

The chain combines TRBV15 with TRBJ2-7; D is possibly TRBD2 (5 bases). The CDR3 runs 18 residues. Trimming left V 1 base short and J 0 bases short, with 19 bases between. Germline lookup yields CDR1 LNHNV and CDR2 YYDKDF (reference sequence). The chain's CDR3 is CATSRVGRADSLSYEQYF. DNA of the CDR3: TGTGCCACCAGCAGAGTTGGGAGAGCGGATTCCCTCTCCTACGAGCAGTACTTC.

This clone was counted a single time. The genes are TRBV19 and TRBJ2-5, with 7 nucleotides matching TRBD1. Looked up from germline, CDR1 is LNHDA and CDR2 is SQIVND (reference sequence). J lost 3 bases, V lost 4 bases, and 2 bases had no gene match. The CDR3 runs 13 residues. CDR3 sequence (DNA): TGTGCCAGTAGTAGGGGACAGAAAGAGACCCAGTACTTC. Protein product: CASSRGQKETQYF.

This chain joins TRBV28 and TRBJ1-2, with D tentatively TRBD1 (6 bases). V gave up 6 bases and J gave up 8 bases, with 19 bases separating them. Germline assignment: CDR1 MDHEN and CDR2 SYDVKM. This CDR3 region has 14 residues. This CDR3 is CASSPGRGGEGYTF. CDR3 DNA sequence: TGTGCCAGCAGCCCAGGTCGAGGGGGGGAGGGCTACACCTTC.

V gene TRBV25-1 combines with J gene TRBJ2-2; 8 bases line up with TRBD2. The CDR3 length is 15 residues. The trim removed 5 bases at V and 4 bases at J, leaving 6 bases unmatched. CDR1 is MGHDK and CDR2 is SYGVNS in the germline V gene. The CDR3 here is CASSTAGEGTGELFF. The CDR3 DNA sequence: TGTGCCAGCAGTACAGCGGGAGAGGGCACCGGGGAGCTGTTTTTT.

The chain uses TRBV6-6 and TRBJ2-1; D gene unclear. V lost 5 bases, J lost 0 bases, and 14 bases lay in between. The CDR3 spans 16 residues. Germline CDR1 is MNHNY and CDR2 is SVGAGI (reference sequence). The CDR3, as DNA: TGTGCCAGCAGTAAACCCCGCCGGAGCTCCTACAATGAGCAGTTCTTC. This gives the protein CASSKPRRSSYNEQFF.

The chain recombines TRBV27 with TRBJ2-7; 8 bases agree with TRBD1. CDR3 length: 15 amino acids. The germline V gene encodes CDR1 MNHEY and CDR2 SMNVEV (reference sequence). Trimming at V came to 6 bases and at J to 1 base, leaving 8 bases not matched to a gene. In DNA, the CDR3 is TGTGCCAGCAGACCACAGGGGGTGGGGTCCTACGAGCAGTACTTC. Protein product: CASRPQGVGSYEQYF.

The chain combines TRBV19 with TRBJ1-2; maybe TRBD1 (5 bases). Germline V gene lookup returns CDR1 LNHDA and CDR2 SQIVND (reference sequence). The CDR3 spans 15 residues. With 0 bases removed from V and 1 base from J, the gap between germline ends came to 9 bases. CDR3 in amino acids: CASSIEADSNYGYTF. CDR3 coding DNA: TGTGCCAGTAGTATAGAAGCCGACAGTAACTATGGCTACACCTTC.

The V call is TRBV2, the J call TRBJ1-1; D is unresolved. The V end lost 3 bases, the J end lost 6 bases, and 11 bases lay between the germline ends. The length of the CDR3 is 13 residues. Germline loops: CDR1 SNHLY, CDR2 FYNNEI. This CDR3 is CASSEIPPAEAFF. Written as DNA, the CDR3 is TGTGCCAGCAGTGAGATACCACCGGCTGAAGCTTTCTTT. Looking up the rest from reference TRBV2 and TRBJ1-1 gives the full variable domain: EPEVTQTPSHQVTQMGQEVILRCVPISNHLYFYWYRQILGQKVEFLVSFYNNEISEKSEIFDDQFSVERPDGSNFTLKIRSTKLEDSAMYFCASSEIPPAEAFFGQGTRLTVV.

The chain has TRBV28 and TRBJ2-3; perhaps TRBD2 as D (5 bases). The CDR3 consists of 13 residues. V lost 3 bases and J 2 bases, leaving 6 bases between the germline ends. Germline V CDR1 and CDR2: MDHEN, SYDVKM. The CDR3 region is CASSLDFTDTQYF. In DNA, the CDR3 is TGTGCCAGCAGTTTGGACTTCACAGATACGCAGTATTTT.

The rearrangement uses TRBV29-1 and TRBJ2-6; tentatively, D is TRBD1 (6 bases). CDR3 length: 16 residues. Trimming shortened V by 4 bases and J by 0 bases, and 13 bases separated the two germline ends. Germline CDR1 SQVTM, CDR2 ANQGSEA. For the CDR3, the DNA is TGCAGCGTTGGTCCAGGGGCCCCCTCTGGGGCCAACGTCCTGACTTTC. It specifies CSVGPGAPSGANVLTF.

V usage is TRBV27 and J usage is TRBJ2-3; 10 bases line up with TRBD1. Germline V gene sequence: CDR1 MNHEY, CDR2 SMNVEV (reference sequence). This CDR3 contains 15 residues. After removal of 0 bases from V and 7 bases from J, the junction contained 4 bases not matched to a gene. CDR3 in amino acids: CASSLSRQGANTQYF. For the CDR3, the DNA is TGTGCCAGCAGTTTATCCAGACAGGGGGCGAATACGCAGTATTTT.

The CDR3 reads CASSYRGIGSSETQYF. As DNA, the CDR3 is TGTGCCAGTAGCTACAGGGGTATTGGATCGTCAGAGACCCAGTACTTC. This chain joins TRBV19 and TRBJ2-5; 7 bases are a match to TRBD1. CDR1 is LNHDA and CDR2 is SQIVND in the germline V gene (reference sequence). This CDR3 comprises 16 residues. V lost 6 bases and J lost 4; bases outside the gene matches: 14.

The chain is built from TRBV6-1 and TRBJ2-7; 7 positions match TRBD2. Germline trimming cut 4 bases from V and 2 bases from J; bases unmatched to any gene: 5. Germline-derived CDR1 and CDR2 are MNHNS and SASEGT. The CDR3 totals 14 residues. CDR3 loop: CASSGAGDPYEQYF. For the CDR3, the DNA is TGTGCCAGCAGTGGGGCGGGGGACCCCTACGAGCAGTACTTC.